This T cell receptor (beta chain) was retrieved from a study of control samples from healthy donors and cancer patients. This CDR3 comprises 15 residues. The junction had 7 bases not matched to a gene; V was cut back by 5 bases and J by 1 base. Germline V gene lookup returns CDR1 SEHNR and CDR2 FQNEAQ (reference sequence). Libraries were prepared by immunoSEQ multiplex PCR; TCRdb keeps only in-frame clonotypes and omits some of them. This table holds about 150,000 clones, approximately 93% found once. The source material was blood. This clonotype was sampled from a man between 18 and 35 years old in good health. V and J are TRBV7-9 and TRBJ2-5; 7 bases fit TRBD1. DNA of the CDR3: TGTGCCAGCAGCATCTGGGGGACAGTCCAAGAGACCCAGTACTTC. Its translation: CASSIWGTVQETQYF.